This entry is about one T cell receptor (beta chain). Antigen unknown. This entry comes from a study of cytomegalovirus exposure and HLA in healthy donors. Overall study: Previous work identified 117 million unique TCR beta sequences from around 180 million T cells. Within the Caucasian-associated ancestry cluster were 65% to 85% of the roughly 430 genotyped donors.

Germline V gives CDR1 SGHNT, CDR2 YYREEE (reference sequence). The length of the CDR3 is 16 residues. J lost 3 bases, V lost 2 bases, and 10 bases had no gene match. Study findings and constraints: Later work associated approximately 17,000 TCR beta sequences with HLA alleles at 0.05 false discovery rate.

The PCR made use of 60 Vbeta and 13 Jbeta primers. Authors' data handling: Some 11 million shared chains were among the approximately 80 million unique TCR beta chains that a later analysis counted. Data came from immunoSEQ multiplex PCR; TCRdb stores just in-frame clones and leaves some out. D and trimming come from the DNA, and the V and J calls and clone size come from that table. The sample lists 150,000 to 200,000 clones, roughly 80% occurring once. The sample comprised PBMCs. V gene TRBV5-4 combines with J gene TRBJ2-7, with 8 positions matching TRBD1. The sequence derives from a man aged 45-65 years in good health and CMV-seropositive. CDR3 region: CASSFDRTGRGYEQYF. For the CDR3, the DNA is TGTGCCAGCAGCTTTGATAGGACAGGGAGAGGCTACGAGCAGTACTTC.